The 8 T cell receptor beta chains below come from one sample, sequenced in a study of blood T cell repertoires in COVID-19. Generated by immunoSEQ multiplex PCR, the TCRdb table keeps only in-frame clones and is missing some. The sample lists some 130,000 clones, 90% seen once, with around 4.6% in the top ten. The sample taken for sequencing was peripheral blood. The receptor source for this set is a man in his fifties or sixties with COVID-19, enrolled during active disease.

J is TRBJ2-3 and V is TRBV14; maybe TRBD1 (6 bases). Per the germline V gene, CDR1 is SGHDN and CDR2 is FVKESK. Trimming cost V 4 bases and J 0 bases, with 26 bases left between them. The CDR3 is 20 residues long. CDR3 sequence reads: CASSLLSIWTDGISTDTQYF. CDR3 nucleotide sequence: TGTGCCAGCAGCCTTCTATCGATCTGGACAGATGGGATTAGCACAGATACGCAGTATTTT.

The V gene is TRBV11-3, the J gene TRBJ2-5; a weak D match, TRBD2 (7 bases). The CDR3 is made up of 16 amino acids. Trimming took 2 bases from V and 4 from J, leaving 17 bases between them. Germline CDR1 is SGHNT and CDR2 is YENEEA. The CDR3 loop is CASSLNGGADGETQYF. Written as DNA, the CDR3 is TGTGCCAGCAGCTTAAATGGGGGGGCTGACGGAGAGACCCAGTACTTC.

The V and J genes are TRBV5-1 and TRBJ2-2, with 11 bases lining up with TRBD1. CDR1 and CDR2 (germline): SGHRS, YFSETQ. With V trimmed by 0 bases and J by 6 bases, 4 bases remained unmatched. This CDR3 spans 16 amino acids. The CDR3 sequence is CASSLAAGQGAGELFF. For the CDR3, the DNA is TGCGCCAGCAGCTTGGCCGCGGGACAGGGGGCCGGGGAGCTGTTTTTT. The full variable domain, its missing parts supplied by reference TRBV5-1 and TRBJ2-2, is KAGVTQTPRYLIKTRGQQVTLSCSPISGHRSVSWYQQTPGQGLQFLFEYFSETQRNKGNFPGRFSGRQFSNSRSEMNVSTLELGDSALYLCASSLAAGQGAGELFFGEGSRLTVL.

The chain employs TRBV19 and TRBJ1-5; D gene ambiguous. This CDR3 is 13 amino acids long. V lost 4 bases and J lost 3, with 7 bases in between. From germline, CDR1 is LNHDA and CDR2 SQIVND (reference sequence). DNA of the CDR3: TGTGCCAGTAGTACTCCCCCCAATCAGCCCCAGCATTTT. This translates into CASSTPPNQPQHF.

This clone was seen once. The chain uses TRBV2 and TRBJ2-7; TRBD1 agrees at 10 bases. This CDR3 has 17 amino acids. Germline CDR1 and CDR2: SNHLY and FYNNEI. V lost 1 base to trimming and J lost 3 bases; unmatched junction nucleotides: 9. CDR3 residues: CASSEGLGQGSLYEQYF. Written as DNA, the CDR3 is TGTGCCAGCAGTGAAGGCTTGGGACAGGGGAGCCTCTACGAGCAGTACTTC.

This sequence joins TRBV4-3 and TRBJ2-2; TRBD2 matches at 10 bases. CDR3 length equals 17 residues. The V and J ends lost 6 bases and 0 bases, in that order; junction bases with no gene match: 7. Germline V gene data show CDR1 as LGHNA and CDR2 as YSLEER. The CDR3 region is CASRPFTSGANTGELFF. In nucleotides, the CDR3 is TGCGCCAGCAGGCCCTTCACTAGCGGGGCGAACACCGGGGAGCTGTTTTTT.

V is TRBV11-2 and J is TRBJ1-5, with D possibly matching TRBD1 (5 bases). CDR3 length: 16 residues. CDR1 and CDR2 (germline): SGHAT, FQNNGV. Trimming shortened V by 5 bases and J by 6 bases, and 20 bases separated the two germline ends. The CDR3 bases are TGTGCCAGCAGCCCGGGGGAAGGATGGGTTCGTCAGCCCCAGCATTTT. Translated, it gives CASSPGEGWVRQPQHF.

The chain has TRBV4-1 and TRBJ2-1, with 14 bases fitting TRBD2. The CDR3 length is 17 residues. CDR1 is MGHRA, CDR2 YSYEKL, per germline. V lost 4 bases to trimming and J lost 6 bases; unmatched junction nucleotides: 8. The CDR3 coding sequence is TGCGCCAGCAGCCTTCGACTAGCGGGAGGGCCAGGCAATGAGCAGTTCTTC. This codes for CASSLRLAGGPGNEQFF.